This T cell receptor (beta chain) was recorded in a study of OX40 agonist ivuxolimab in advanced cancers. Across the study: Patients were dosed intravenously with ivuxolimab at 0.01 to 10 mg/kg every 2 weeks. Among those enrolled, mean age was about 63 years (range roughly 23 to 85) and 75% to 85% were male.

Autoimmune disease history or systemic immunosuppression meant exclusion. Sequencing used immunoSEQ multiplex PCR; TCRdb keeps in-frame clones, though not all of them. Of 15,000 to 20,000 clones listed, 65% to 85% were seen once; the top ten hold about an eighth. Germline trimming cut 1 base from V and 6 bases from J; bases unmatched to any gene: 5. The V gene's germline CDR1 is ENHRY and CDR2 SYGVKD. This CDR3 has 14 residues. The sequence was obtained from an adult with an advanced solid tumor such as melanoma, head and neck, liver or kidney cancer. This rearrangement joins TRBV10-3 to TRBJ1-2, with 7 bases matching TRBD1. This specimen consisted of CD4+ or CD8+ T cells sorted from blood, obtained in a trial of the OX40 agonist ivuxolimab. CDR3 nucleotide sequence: TGTGCCATCAGTGAGTTGGGACAGAGGGATGGCTACACCTTC. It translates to CAISELGQRDGYTF.